These 3 T cell receptor beta chains were all obtained from the same sample, sequenced in a study of blood T cell repertoires in COVID-19. Here immunoSEQ multiplex PCR was the method, and the copy in TCRdb shows in-frame clones only, minus some. The table includes 360,000 or so clones, around nine tenths detected once. Material for sequencing was PBMCs or T cells enriched from blood (not recorded which). Receptor source: a woman in her thirties who had recovered from COVID-19.

V usage is TRBV4-1 and J usage is TRBJ2-7; possible D gene TRBD1, 6 bases. V dropped 4 bases and J dropped 2 bases, with 12 bases sitting between them. CDR3 size: 14 residues. CDR1 is MGHRA and CDR2 is YSYEKL in the germline V gene. The CDR3 loop is CASSLGHLTYEQYF. The CDR3 DNA sequence: TGCGCCAGCAGCCTGGGACACCTTACCTACGAGCAGTACTTC.

This sequence joins TRBV6-2 or TRBV6-3 and TRBJ2-7; D perhaps matches TRBD2 (6 bases). V gave up 6 bases and J gave up 6 bases, with 18 bases separating them. From germline, CDR1 is MNHEY and CDR2 SVGEGT. This CDR3 has 14 amino acids. The CDR3 bases are TGTGCCAGCAGCCAATACTGGGACTCAAGCGAGCAGTACTTC. It translates to CASSQYWDSSEQYF.

The rearrangement links TRBV29-1 to TRBJ2-1, with 10 bases fitting TRBD1. The CDR3 length is 12 residues. V shed 6 bases, J shed 6 bases, and the junction held 2 bases outside the gene matches. Germline-derived CDR1 and CDR2 are SQVTM and ANQGSEA. The CDR3, as DNA: TGCAGCGTGTGGACAGGGGGCAATGAGCAGTTCTTC. Amino acids: CSVWTGGNEQFF.